This T cell receptor (beta chain) was profiled in a study of blood T cell repertoires in COVID-19. Study-wide background: Collection of acute and convalescent COVID-19 samples took place in the United States, Italy and Spain. T cells, B-cell-depleted T cells, or PBMCs provided the cDNA or gDNA that served as material.

Study processing details: Amplification of reference gene primers was used by the study to estimate nucleated cell counts. The method was immunoSEQ multiplex PCR; TCRdb's version includes in-frame clones alone and lacks a portion of them. That table furnishes V, J and clone size, whereas the DNA furnished D and trimming. The table includes fewer than 150,000 clones, 85% detected once. To note about this clone: The germline gene is not matched at one end of the junction; a read error may be the cause.

Sample: peripheral blood. This TCR was sampled from a man aged 45 to 65 with acute or convalescent COVID-19.

The CDR3 reads CSVPGLAGGLVF. DNA for the CDR3: TGCAGCGTTCCGGGGCTAGCGGGGGGCCTGGTCTTC. The chain employs TRBV29-1 and TRBJ2-1, with 11 bases matching TRBD2. The CDR3 extends over 12 amino acids. Germline V gene data show CDR1 as SQVTM and CDR2 as ANQGSEA.